The rows below give T cell receptor beta chains drawn from one sample of a study of cytomegalovirus exposure and HLA in healthy donors. This table comes from immunoSEQ multiplex PCR, and its TCRdb copy is limited to in-frame clones, with some not included. The table records 150,000 or so clones, approximately 75% of them present only once. The sample was PBMCs. The receptors come from a young man in good health and CMV-seronegative. Both conserved end residues are part of each CDR3. Fields, in order: clone size, V gene, J gene, D gene, CDR3 protein, CDR3 DNA. The D gene is left open where the match is weak. Expanded clones are given a class, and other clones once, few, many or no size at all.

>few|TRBV5-1|TRBJ2-1|TRBD1
CASSLGTGEYNEQFF
TGCGCCAGCAGCTTGGGGACAGGGGAATACAATGAGCAGTTCTTC
>-|TRBV2|TRBJ2-2|TRBD2
CASSSGGLNTGELFF
TGTGCCAGCAGTAGCGGGGGCCTCAACACCGGGGAGCTGTTTTTT
>-|TRBV29-1|TRBJ1-6|TRBD1
CSVGDRGQGNSPLHF
TGCAGCGTTGGGGACAGGGGGCAGGGAAATTCACCCCTCCACTTT
>-|TRBV19|TRBJ1-2|TRBD1
CASSTETGIYGYTF
TGTGCCAGTAGTACAGAGACAGGGATCTATGGCTACACCTTC
>-|TRBV27|TRBJ1-1|TRBD1
CASKPGQGAWVPNTEAFF
TGTGCCAGCAAACCGGGACAGGGGGCTTGGGTTCCGAACACTGAAGCTTTCTTT
>-|TRBV4-3|TRBJ1-2|-
CASSEEESNYGYTF
TGCGCCAGCAGCGAAGAGGAGAGTAACTATGGCTACACCTTC
>few|TRBV9|TRBJ2-7|-
CASSPEGLPIVYEQYF
TGTGCCAGCAGCCCAGAGGGACTTCCGATTGTCTACGAGCAGTACTTC
>-|TRBV6-5|TRBJ2-3|TRBD2
CASSWEAGGATDTQYF
TGTGCCAGCAGTTGGGAAGCGGGGGGGGCCACAGATACGCAGTATTTT
>-|TRBV5-1|TRBJ1-2|TRBD1
CASSYGTEDYGYTF
TGCGCCAGCAGCTACGGGACAGAAGACTATGGCTACACCTTC
>-|TRBV18|TRBJ1-1|-
CASSLSTVSNTEAFF
TGTGCCAGCTCACTCTCGACAGTATCGAACACTGAAGCTTTCTTT
>-|TRBV29-1|TRBJ1-1|TRBD1
CSVEVLGQRGTEAFF
TGCAGCGTTGAAGTCCTGGGACAGAGAGGCACTGAAGCTTTCTTT
>-|TRBV18|TRBJ2-1|TRBD1
CASSVTGGSDNEQFF
TGTGCCAGCTCAGTGACAGGGGGCTCGGACAATGAGCAGTTCTTC
>-|TRBV7-2|TRBJ2-3|TRBD2
CASSLLTSGGGGTQYF
TGTGCCAGCAGCCTATTGACTAGCGGGGGTGGGGGTACGCAGTATTTT
>once|TRBV5-1|TRBJ2-3|-
CASSLGGRGTDTQYF
TGCGCCAGCAGTTTGGGGGGGCGGGGCACAGATACGCAGTATTTT
>-|TRBV4-3|TRBJ1-2|-
CASSPTDQRESNYGYTF
TGCGCCAGCAGCCCCACGGACCAGAGGGAGTCAAACTATGGCTACACCTTC
>few|TRBV9|TRBJ2-1|-
CASSVGWRGSYNEQFF
TGTGCCAGCAGCGTAGGGTGGAGGGGCTCCTACAATGAGCAGTTCTTC
>few|TRBV7-2|TRBJ1-1|TRBD1
CASSTTGGLMAFF
TGTGCCAGCAGCACTACAGGGGGGTTGATGGCTTTCTTT
>-|TRBV6-5|TRBJ1-2|-
CASSSTRGIGYGYTF
TGTGCCAGCAGTTCCACAAGGGGGATCGGTTATGGCTACACCTTC
>-|TRBV4-2|TRBJ2-6|-
CASSQFSSSGANVLTF
TGTGCCAGCAGCCAATTTAGTAGCTCTGGGGCCAACGTCCTGACTTTC
>-|TRBV7-9|TRBJ1-2|TRBD1
CASSPGGTGLSYGYTF
TGTGCCAGCAGCCCTGGAGGGACAGGGCTAAGCTATGGCTACACCTTC
>-|TRBV2|TRBJ1-2|-
CASSWTEANYGYTF
TGTGCCAGCAGTTGGACTGAAGCTAACTATGGCTACACCTTC
>-|TRBV5-1|TRBJ1-1|TRBD1
CASSLGGTGVGNTEAFF
TGCGCCAGCAGCTTGGGTGGGACAGGGGTGGGGAACACTGAAGCTTTCTTT
>-|TRBV18|TRBJ1-5|-
CASSHPSQPQHF
TGTGCCAGCTCACATCCCAGTCAGCCCCAGCATTTT
>-|TRBV6-5|TRBJ1-5|-
CASNPGRDQPQHF
TGTGCCAGCAATCCGGGCAGGGATCAGCCCCAGCATTTT
>-|TRBV28|TRBJ2-1|TRBD1
CASSFPLQGNGSYNEQFF
TGTGCCAGCAGTTTCCCATTACAGGGGAACGGCTCCTACAATGAGCAGTTCTTC
>-|TRBV11-2|TRBJ2-1|-
CASSSLSSGFYNEQFF
TGTGCCAGCAGCTCTTTGTCCAGCGGATTCTACAATGAGCAGTTCTTC
>few|TRBV19|TRBJ1-1|-
CASSWGLSNTEAFF
TGTGCCAGTAGTTGGGGGCTCAGTAACACTGAAGCTTTCTTT
>-|TRBV7-3|TRBJ2-3|-
CASSQTGDTQYF
TGTGCCAGCAGCCAAACGGGAGATACGCAGTATTTT
>few|TRBV5-4|TRBJ1-2|-
CASSSSVYGYTF
TGTGCCAGCAGCTCCAGCGTCTATGGCTACACCTTC
>-|TRBV5-4|TRBJ2-7|TRBD2
CASSSPTSGGHYEQYF
TGTGCCAGCAGCTCGCCAACTAGCGGGGGACACTACGAGCAGTACTTC
>-|TRBV6-1|TRBJ1-5|TRBD1
CATRDSSNQPQHF
TGTGCCACCAGGGACAGTAGCAATCAGCCCCAGCATTTT
>-|TRBV7-8|TRBJ2-5|-
CASSLFRETQYF
TGTGCCAGCAGCTTATTCAGAGAGACCCAGTACTTC
>-|TRBV5-1|TRBJ1-6|TRBD1
CASSTRTGEGSPLHF
TGCGCCAGCAGCACCCGGACAGGGGAGGGGTCACCCCTCCACTTT
>few|TRBV7-6|TRBJ2-5|-
CASSFGFGRLQETQYF
TGTGCCAGCAGCTTCGGCTTCGGCAGGCTCCAAGAGACCCAGTACTTC
>once|TRBV10-3|TRBJ2-7|-
CAINNEIKSYEQYF
TGTGCCATCAATAATGAGATAAAAAGCTACGAGCAGTACTTC
>-|TRBV5-4|TRBJ1-1|TRBD1
CASSRPGQGLNTEAFF
TGTGCCAGCAGTCGGCCGGGACAGGGGTTGAACACTGAAGCTTTCTTT
>-|TRBV7-9|TRBJ1-1|TRBD1
CASSLSGGTEAFF
TGTGCCAGCAGCTTGTCAGGGGGCACTGAAGCTTTCTTT
>-|TRBV7-2|TRBJ2-1|TRBD2
CASSSYSSGKQFF
TGTGCCAGCAGCTCATACAGTAGCGGGAAGCAGTTCTTC
>-|TRBV6-5|TRBJ1-6|-
CASSYSGGSRSPLHF
TGTGCCAGCAGTTACTCGGGGGGTTCTAGGTCACCCCTCCACTTT
>-|TRBV7-9|TRBJ1-2|TRBD1
CASSFRDSDGYTF
TGTGCCAGCAGCTTCCGGGACAGTGACGGCTACACCTTC
>-|TRBV28|TRBJ2-6|TRBD1
CASNKQGAGANVLTF
TGTGCCAGCAACAAACAGGGGGCTGGGGCCAACGTCCTGACTTTC
>-|TRBV7-6|TRBJ2-1|TRBD1
CASSLGGGRGLDEQFF
TGTGCCAGCAGCTTAGGTGGGGGCAGGGGGCTGGATGAGCAGTTCTTC
>-|TRBV28|TRBJ1-5|-
CASREADTSQPQHF
TGTGCCAGCAGGGAGGCAGATACAAGTCAGCCCCAGCATTTT
>once|TRBV5-4|TRBJ2-1|TRBD1
CASSLPDRDRNEQFF
TGTGCCAGCAGCTTGCCGGACAGGGATAGGAATGAGCAGTTCTTC
>-|TRBV6-4|TRBJ1-1|-
CAKPAGGDLNTEAFF
TGTGCCAAGCCCGCGGGAGGGGACCTGAACACTGAAGCTTTCTTT
>few|TRBV4-1|TRBJ1-1|-
CASSPGLGGTEAFF
TGCGCCAGCAGCCCCGGACTTGGGGGGACTGAAGCTTTCTTT
>-|TRBV4-1|TRBJ1-5|-
CASSQGGGQPQHF
TGCGCCAGCAGCCAAGGAGGGGGTCAGCCCCAGCATTTT
>-|TRBV7-2|TRBJ2-5|TRBD2
CASSQGRGARETQYF
TGTGCCAGCAGCCAGGGGCGGGGGGCAAGGGAGACCCAGTACTTC
>few|TRBV2|TRBJ1-5|-
CASRAGLPNQPQHF
TGTGCCAGCAGGGCAGGACTCCCCAATCAGCCCCAGCATTTT
>-|TRBV7-9|TRBJ1-2|-
CASSSLSGSGYTNYGYTF
TGTGCCAGCAGCTCACTTAGCGGCAGCGGATACACTAACTATGGCTACACCTTC
>-|TRBV7-2|TRBJ2-1|-
CASSHEGRRYNEQFF
TGTGCCAGCAGCCACGAGGGCAGAAGATACAATGAGCAGTTCTTC